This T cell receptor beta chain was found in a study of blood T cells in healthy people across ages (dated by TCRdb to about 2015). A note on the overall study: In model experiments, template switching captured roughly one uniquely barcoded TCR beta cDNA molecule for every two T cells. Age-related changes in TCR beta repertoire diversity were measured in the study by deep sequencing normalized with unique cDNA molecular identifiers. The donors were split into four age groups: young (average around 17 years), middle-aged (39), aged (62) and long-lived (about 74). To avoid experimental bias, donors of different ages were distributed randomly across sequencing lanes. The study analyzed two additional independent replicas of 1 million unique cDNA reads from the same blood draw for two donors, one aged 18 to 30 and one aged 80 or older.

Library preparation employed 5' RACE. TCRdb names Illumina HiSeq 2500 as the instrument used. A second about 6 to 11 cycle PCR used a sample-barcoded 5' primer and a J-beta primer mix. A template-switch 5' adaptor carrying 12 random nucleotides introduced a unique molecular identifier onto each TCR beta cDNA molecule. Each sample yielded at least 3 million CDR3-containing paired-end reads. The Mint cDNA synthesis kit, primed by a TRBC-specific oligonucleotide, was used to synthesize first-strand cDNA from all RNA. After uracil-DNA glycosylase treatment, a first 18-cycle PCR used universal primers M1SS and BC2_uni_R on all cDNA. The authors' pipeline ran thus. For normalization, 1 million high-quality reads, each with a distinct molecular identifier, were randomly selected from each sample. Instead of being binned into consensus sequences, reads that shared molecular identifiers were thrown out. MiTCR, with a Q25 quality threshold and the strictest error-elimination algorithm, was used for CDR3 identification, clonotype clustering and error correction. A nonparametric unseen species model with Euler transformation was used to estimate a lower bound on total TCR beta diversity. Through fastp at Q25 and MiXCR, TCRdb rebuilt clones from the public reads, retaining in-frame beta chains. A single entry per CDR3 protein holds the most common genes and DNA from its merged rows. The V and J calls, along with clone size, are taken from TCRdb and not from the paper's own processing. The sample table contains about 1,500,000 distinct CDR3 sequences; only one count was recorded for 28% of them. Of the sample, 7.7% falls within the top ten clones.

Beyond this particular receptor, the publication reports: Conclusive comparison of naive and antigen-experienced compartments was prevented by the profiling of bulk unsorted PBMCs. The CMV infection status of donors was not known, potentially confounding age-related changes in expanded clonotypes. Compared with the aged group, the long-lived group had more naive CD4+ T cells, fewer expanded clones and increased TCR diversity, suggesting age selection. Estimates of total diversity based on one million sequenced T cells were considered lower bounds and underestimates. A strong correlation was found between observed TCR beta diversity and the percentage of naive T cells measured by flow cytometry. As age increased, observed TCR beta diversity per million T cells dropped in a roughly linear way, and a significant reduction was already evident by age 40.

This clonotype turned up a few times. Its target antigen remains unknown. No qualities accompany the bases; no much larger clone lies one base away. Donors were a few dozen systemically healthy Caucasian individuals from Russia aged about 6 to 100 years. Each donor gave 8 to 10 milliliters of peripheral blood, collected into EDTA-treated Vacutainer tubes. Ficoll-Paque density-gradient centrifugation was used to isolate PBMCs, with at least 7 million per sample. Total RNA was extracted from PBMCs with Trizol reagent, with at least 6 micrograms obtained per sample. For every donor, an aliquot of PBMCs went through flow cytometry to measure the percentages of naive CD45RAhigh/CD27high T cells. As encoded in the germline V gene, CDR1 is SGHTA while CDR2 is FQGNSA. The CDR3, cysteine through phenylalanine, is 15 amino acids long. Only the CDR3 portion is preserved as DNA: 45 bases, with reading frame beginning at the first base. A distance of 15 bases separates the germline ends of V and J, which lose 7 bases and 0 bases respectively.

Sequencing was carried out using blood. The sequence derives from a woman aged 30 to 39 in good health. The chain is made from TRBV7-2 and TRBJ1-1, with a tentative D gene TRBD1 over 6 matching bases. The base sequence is TGTGCCAGCATCTTGCTAGGGGGGATGAACACTGAAGCTTTCTTT. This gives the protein CASILLGGMNTEAFF.